What follows are 10 T cell receptor beta chains derived from one specimen sequenced in a study of blood T cell repertoires in COVID-19. Assay used: immunoSEQ multiplex PCR; TCRdb lists only in-frame clones, some missing. This sample yields hundreds of thousands of clones, of which 70% to 90% are seen a single time; around 0.98% belongs to the top ten. The specimen sequenced was peripheral blood. These receptor sequences come from a woman between 35 and 50 years old who had recovered from COVID-19.

The chain joins TRBV6-2 or TRBV6-3 to TRBJ2-1; D not resolved. The CDR3 covers 15 residues. CDR1 is MNHEY and CDR2 is SVGEGT in the germline V gene. V was trimmed by 2 bases and J by 12 bases, leaving 20 bases between them. CDR3 bases: TGTGCCAGCAGTTACCCCCCCTTAGGAGCACCCATGCAGTTCTTC. This encodes CASSYPPLGAPMQFF.

The CDR3 sequence is CASSIGGGWQFF. The CDR3 bases are TGTGCCAGTAGTATAGGTGGGGGGTGGCAGTTCTTC. The chain recombines TRBV19 with TRBJ2-1, with D possibly TRBD2 on 6 matching bases. The V gene lost 1 base and the J gene lost 12 bases, with 10 bases spanning the gap. The CDR3 is 12 residues long. The germline gives CDR1 LNHDA, CDR2 SQIVND (reference sequence). Full variable domain (remainder filled in from reference TRBV19 and TRBJ2-1): DGGITQSPKYLFRKEGQNVTLSCEQNLNHDAMYWYRQDPGQGLRLIYYSQIVNDFQKGDIAEGYSVSREKKESFPLTVTSAQKNPTAFYLCASSIGGGWQFFGPGTRLTVL.

The chain joins TRBV2 to TRBJ2-6, with a possible D match to TRBD2 (6 bases). V was trimmed by 6 bases and J by 4 bases, leaving 16 bases between them. Germline loops: CDR1 SNHLY, CDR2 FYNNEI. The CDR3 length is 16 residues. The CDR3 sequence: CASSWGTGLGANVLTF. CDR3 sequence (DNA): TGTGCCAGCAGCTGGGGGACGGGACTGGGGGCCAACGTCCTGACTTTC.

The gene calls are TRBV9 and TRBJ2-1, with D tentatively TRBD2 (7 bases). CDR3 length: 15 amino acids. V lost 4 bases and J lost 10, with 21 bases in between. Germline V gives CDR1 SGDLS, CDR2 YYNGEE. Here the CDR3 reads CASSIREAWGGEQFF. CDR3 coding DNA: TGTGCCAGCAGCATTCGGGAGGCCTGGGGGGGCGAGCAGTTCTTC.

The count of this clone is one. This chain connects TRBV7-3 to TRBJ2-1; 13 bases line up with TRBD2. Germline V gene sequence: CDR1 SGHTA, CDR2 FQGTGA. The CDR3 length is 17 residues. The J segment lost 10 bases and the V segment lost 5 bases, leaving 14 bases of the junction unmatched. Here the CDR3 DNA reads TGTGCCAGCAGCCGCCCGAGAGGACTAGCGGGAGCAGGGGAGCAGTTCTTC. It codes for CASSRPRGLAGAGEQFF. The full variable domain, rest sourced from reference TRBV7-3 and TRBJ2-1, is GAGVSQTPSNKVTEKGKYVELRCDPISGHTALYWYRQSLGQGPEFLIYFQGTGAADDSGLPNDRFFAVRPEGSVSTLKIQRTERGDSAVYLCASSRPRGLAGAGEQFFGPGTRLTVL.

This chain connects TRBV7-9 to TRBJ1-1; 9 bases line up with TRBD1. The germline CDR1 and CDR2 sequences are SEHNR and FQNEAQ (reference sequence). The V segment lost 4 bases and the J segment 4 bases; nucleotides outside the gene matches: 7. The length of the CDR3 is 15 residues. The CDR3 sequence: CASSYTGGESTEAFF. The CDR3 nucleotides read TGTGCCAGCAGCTATACAGGGGGCGAGAGCACTGAAGCTTTCTTT.

The genes are TRBV7-9 and TRBJ2-1, with TRBD2 as a possible D gene (6 bases). The CDR3 is 18 amino acids. Between the trimmed V and J ends, which lost 5 bases and 0 bases, there was a span of 20 bases. Germline loops: CDR1 SEHNR, CDR2 FQNEAQ (reference sequence). DNA of the CDR3: TGTGCCAGCAGCCCGTGGGGCGGAGGGGCCAGCTCCTACAATGAGCAGTTCTTC. It is translated as CASSPWGGGASSYNEQFF. The full variable domain, with the rest looked up from reference TRBV7-9 and TRBJ2-1, is DTGVSQNPRHKITKRGQNVTFRCDPISEHNRLYWYRQTLGQGPEFLTYFQNEAQLEKSRLLSDRFSAERPKGSFSTLEIQRTEQGDSAMYLCASSPWGGGASSYNEQFFGPGTRLTVL.

The chain has TRBV7-2 and TRBJ2-1; 16 bases agree with TRBD2. With 5 bases clipped from V and 5 bases from J, the junction kept 6 bases outside the gene matches. Germline assignment: CDR1 SGHTA and CDR2 FQGNSA. This CDR3 spans 17 amino acids. CDR3: CASSRPGLAGGDNEQFF. The CDR3 DNA is TGTGCCAGCAGCCGCCCGGGACTAGCGGGAGGGGACAATGAGCAGTTCTTC.

The gene calls are TRBV5-1 and TRBJ1-2, with D possibly TRBD1 on 5 matching bases. The CDR3 extends over 14 amino acids. V shed 2 bases and J shed 2 bases, with 10 bases lying between them. Germline V gives CDR1 SGHRS, CDR2 YFSETQ. The CDR3 loop is CASSFTGGNYGYTF. DNA for the CDR3: TGCGCCAGCAGCTTTACCGGGGGGAACTATGGCTACACCTTC.

This chain uses TRBV6-5 with TRBJ1-5; weak D call: TRBD1 (6 bases). The V gene lost 6 bases and the J gene lost 4 bases, with 13 bases spanning the gap. CDR1 is MNHEY and CDR2 is SVGAGI in the germline V gene. The CDR3 is made up of 14 amino acids. CDR3 sequence reads: CASSPGQINQPQHF. The CDR3 DNA is TGTGCCAGCAGCCCCGGACAGATAAATCAGCCCCAGCATTTT.